This T cell receptor beta chain was obtained from a study of CD8 T cells in Susac syndrome. The sequenced target, TCR beta, came from blood CD8+ and CD4+ T cells. The multiple sclerosis controls were treatment-naive patients, and their relapsing-remitting disease was stable or active. The CD8+ and CD4+ T cells were isolated magnetically using a negative isolation approach, whereas the TEMRA cells were enriched by FACS. With random hexamers, roughly 0.45 to 1 ug RNA was reverse transcribed. The authors amplified TCR beta CDR3 across 54 Vbeta and 13 Jbeta using immunoSEQ multiplex PCR. TCRdb used MiXCR to reprocess the immunoSEQ multiplex PCR reads, holding one entry per CDR3 protein. The profile shows some 400,000 distinct CDR3 sequences, about 85% of them singletons. This clonotype was detected a few times. CDR1 is SEHNR and CDR2 is FQNEAQ in the germline V gene (reference sequence). V was trimmed by 1 base and J by 4 bases, leaving 7 bases between them. The CDR3 is 13 amino acids.

The chain combines TRBV7-9 with TRBJ1-2; no firm D call. The clonotype was recovered from a human donor with multiple sclerosis. Sequencing was done on a sample of CD8+ T cells from PBMCs. The CDR3 loop reads CASSLVNLYGYTF. The CDR3 region has the DNA TGTGCCAGCAGCTTAGTGAACCTCTATGGCTACACCTTC.